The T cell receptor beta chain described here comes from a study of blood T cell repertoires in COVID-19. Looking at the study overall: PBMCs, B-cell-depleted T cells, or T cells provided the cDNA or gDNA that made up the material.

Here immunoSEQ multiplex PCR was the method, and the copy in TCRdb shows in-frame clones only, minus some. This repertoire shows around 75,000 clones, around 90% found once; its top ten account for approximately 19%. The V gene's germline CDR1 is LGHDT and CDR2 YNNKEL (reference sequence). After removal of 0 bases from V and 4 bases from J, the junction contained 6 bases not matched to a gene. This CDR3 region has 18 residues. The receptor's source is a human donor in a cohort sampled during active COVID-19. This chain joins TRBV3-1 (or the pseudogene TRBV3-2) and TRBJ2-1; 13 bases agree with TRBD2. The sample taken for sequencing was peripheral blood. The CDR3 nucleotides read TGTGCCAGCAGCCAAGAAGGAGGACTAGCGGGGGATTACAATGAGCAGTTCTTC. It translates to CASSQEGGLAGDYNEQFF.